Presented here are 16 T cell receptor beta chains from one specimen sequenced in a study of T-cell memory formation after mild COVID-19. Using its own MiXCR run on the 5' RACE reads, TCRdb lists one record per CDR3 protein. In the table there are 250,000 or so distinct CDR3 sequences, under 20% of which are singletons. Sequencing input: PBMCs or a T cell subset sorted from them (not recorded which). All receptors derive from a man aged 18 to 29 who had mild COVID-19 (a few samples of this study predate the infection). Cell type and time point are not known.

This clonotype was counted a single time. The chain combines TRBV19 with TRBJ2-1, with 9 positions matching TRBD2. Germline trimming cut 1 base from V and 4 bases from J; bases unmatched to any gene: 5. CDR1 and CDR2 (germline): LNHDA, SQIVND (reference sequence). The CDR3 is made up of 16 amino acids. The CDR3 loop is CASSIVPAGGYNEQFF. As DNA, the CDR3 is TGTGCCAGTAGTATAGTCCCAGCGGGGGGTTACAATGAGCAGTTCTTC.

The chain uses TRBV12-3 or TRBV12-4 and TRBJ2-2, with D unresolved. Trimming removed 5 bases at V and 7 bases at J, with 17 bases between. The CDR3 is 15 amino acids. CDR3 sequence reads: CASSPHQLGDGELFF. The CDR3 DNA reads TGTGCCAGCAGTCCTCATCAGTTGGGTGACGGGGAGCTGTTTTTT.

This clonotype turned up a few times. The chain uses TRBV18 and TRBJ1-1; TRBD1 matches at 7 bases. CDR1 is KGHSH, CDR2 LQKENI, per germline. The CDR3 is made up of 15 amino acids. V was clipped by 3 bases and J by 1 base; unmatched bases: 5. The CDR3 loop is CASSPGRQGNTEAFF. The CDR3 region has the DNA TGTGCCAGCTCACCGGGACGACAGGGGAACACTGAAGCTTTCTTT.

The V gene is TRBV6-2 or TRBV6-3, the J gene TRBJ1-2, with unresolved D. CDR1 is MNHEY, CDR2 SVGEGT, per germline. Trimming shortened V by 5 bases and J by 4 bases, and 5 bases separated the two germline ends. The CDR3 covers 11 residues. CDR3 in DNA: TGTGCCAGCAGTCGGAGCTATGGCTACACCTTC. The encoded protein is CASSRSYGYTF.

This chain links TRBV25-1 with TRBJ1-5; weak D call: TRBD1 (6 bases). The CDR3 loop spans 16 amino acids. V was shortened by 1 base and J by 1 base, with 11 bases between the two germline ends. Germline V gene data show CDR1 as MGHDK and CDR2 as SYGVNS. CDR3 amino acids: CASSESTRGSNQPQHF. The CDR3 nucleotides read TGTGCCAGCAGTGAATCAACTAGGGGGAGCAATCAGCCCCAGCATTTT.

This clonotype showed up just a few times. The J gene is TRBJ2-1, the V gene TRBV2; 8 bases line up with TRBD2. CDR1 and CDR2 (germline): SNHLY, FYNNEI. J lost 7 bases, V lost 4 bases, and 9 bases had no gene match. The CDR3 has 15 residues. The CDR3 coding sequence is TGTGCCAGCAGTGCGGGCGGGGGGAACTATAATGAGCAGTTCTTC. This sequence encodes CASSAGGGNYNEQFF.

The genes are TRBV28 and TRBJ1-5; the D is unclear. Germline V lookup: CDR1 MDHEN, CDR2 SYDVKM. The CDR3 is made up of 15 amino acids. Trimming took 7 bases from V and 7 from J, leaving 20 bases between them. The CDR3 nucleotides read TGTGCCAGCACCACACAGTCGGGGTGGGGACAGCCCCAGCATTTT. It translates to CASTTQSGWGQPQHF.

This clonotype was observed once. This may come from a read error, since a much larger clone is one base off. CDR3 protein: CASSLAGGNEQLF. The CDR3, as DNA: TGCGCCAGCAGCTTGGCCGGGGGAAATGAGCAGTTATTC. V is TRBV5-1 and J is TRBJ2-1; perhaps TRBD2 as D (6 bases). The CDR3 covers 13 residues. The germline V gene has CDR1 SGHRS and CDR2 YFSETQ.

The chain combines TRBV5-1 with TRBJ1-5; weak D call: TRBD1 (6 bases). Germline CDR1 reads SGHRS; CDR2 reads YFSETQ. The germline V and J ends were trimmed by 4 bases and 3 bases, with 11 bases remaining between them. The CDR3 has 14 residues. The CDR3 nucleotides read TGCGCCAGCAGCGAAGGGACATACAATCAGCCCCAGCATTTT. This codes for CASSEGTYNQPQHF.

In this sample, this clonotype turned up a few times. V is TRBV5-1 and J is TRBJ2-5; tentatively, D is TRBD2 (5 bases). The CDR3 loop spans 13 amino acids. Between the trimmed V and J ends, which lost 0 bases and 7 bases, there was a span of 10 bases. Germline V gene lookup returns CDR1 SGHRS and CDR2 YFSETQ. The CDR3 DNA sequence: TGCGCCAGCAGCTTGGATCTGGCGGGGACCCAGTACTTC. This gives the protein CASSLDLAGTQYF.

The J gene is TRBJ2-7, the V gene TRBV6-5; D is tentatively TRBD1 or TRBD2 (5 bases each). This CDR3 contains 14 residues. V was clipped by 7 bases and J by 2 bases, with 15 bases between them. Germline V gene data show CDR1 as MNHEY and CDR2 as SVGAGI. CDR3 in DNA: TGTGCCAGCACGTCCGGGACGGAGACCTACGAGCAGTACTTC. As protein: CASTSGTETYEQYF.

The genes are TRBV20-1 and TRBJ1-5; D perhaps matches TRBD1 (6 bases). Germline V gives CDR1 DFQATT, CDR2 SNEGSKA (reference sequence). The V end was cut by 6 bases, the J end by 9 bases, with 21 bases between. This CDR3 spans 14 amino acids. The CDR3 nucleotides read TGCAGTGCCTCAGCCCCGGGGGGGGCCCGGCCCCAGCATTTT. Translating it yields CSASAPGGARPQHF.

Ten or more counts support this clonotype. Mismatch with germline at one junction end may stem from a read error. The genes are TRBV7-9 and TRBJ2-3; D is unresolved. The CDR3 contains 12 residues. Germline CDR1 is SEHNR and CDR2 is FQNEAQ (reference sequence). The CDR3, as DNA: TGCGCCAGCAGCCAAGGGACAGATACGCAGTATTTT. As protein: CASSQGTDTQYF.

The chain has TRBV4-1 and TRBJ1-1; D uncertain. Trimming left V 1 base short and J 11 bases short, with 11 bases between. The CDR3 consists of 12 residues. Germline V lookup: CDR1 MGHRA, CDR2 YSYEKL. The DNA of the CDR3 is TGCGCCAGCAGCCAAGGTTTGGGTTCGGCTTTCTTT. As protein: CASSQGLGSAFF.

This clonotype was seen more than once but under ten times. The rearrangement uses TRBV10-3 and TRBJ1-6; 8 bases align to TRBD1. CDR3 length: 14 amino acids. Germline V gene lookup returns CDR1 ENHRY and CDR2 SYGVKD. The ends lost 6 bases at V and 6 bases at J; junction bases unmatched: 4. The CDR3 spells CAIRSGQGNSPLHF. The CDR3 nucleotides are TGTGCCATCAGAAGCGGACAGGGTAATTCACCCCTCCACTTT.

This chain joins TRBV2 and TRBJ1-1, with D possibly TRBD1 on 6 matching bases. CDR3 size: 16 residues. In germline, CDR1 is SNHLY, CDR2 FYNNEI. Trimming stripped 3 bases from V and 0 bases from J, with 14 bases between. Here the CDR3 DNA reads TGTGCCAGCAGTGATGCTCCGACAGGATTGAACACTGAAGCTTTCTTT. Translating it yields CASSDAPTGLNTEAFF. Full variable domain (remainder filled in from reference TRBV2 and TRBJ1-1): EPEVTQTPSHQVTQMGQEVILRCVPISNHLYFYWYRQILGQKVEFLVSFYNNEISEKSEIFDDQFSVERPDGSNFTLKIRSTKLEDSAMYFCASSDAPTGLNTEAFFGQGTRLTVV.